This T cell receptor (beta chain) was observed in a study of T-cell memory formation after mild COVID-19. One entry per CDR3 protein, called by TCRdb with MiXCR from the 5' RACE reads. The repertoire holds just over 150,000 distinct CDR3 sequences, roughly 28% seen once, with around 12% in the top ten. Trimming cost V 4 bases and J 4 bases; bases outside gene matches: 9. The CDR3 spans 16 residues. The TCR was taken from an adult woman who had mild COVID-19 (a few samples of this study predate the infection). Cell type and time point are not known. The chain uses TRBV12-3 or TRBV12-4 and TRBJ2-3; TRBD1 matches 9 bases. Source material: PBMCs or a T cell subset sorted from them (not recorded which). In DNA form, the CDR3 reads TGTGCCAGCAGTTCCCGGGACAGGGCGAGAGCAGATACGCAGTATTTT. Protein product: CASSSRDRARADTQYF.